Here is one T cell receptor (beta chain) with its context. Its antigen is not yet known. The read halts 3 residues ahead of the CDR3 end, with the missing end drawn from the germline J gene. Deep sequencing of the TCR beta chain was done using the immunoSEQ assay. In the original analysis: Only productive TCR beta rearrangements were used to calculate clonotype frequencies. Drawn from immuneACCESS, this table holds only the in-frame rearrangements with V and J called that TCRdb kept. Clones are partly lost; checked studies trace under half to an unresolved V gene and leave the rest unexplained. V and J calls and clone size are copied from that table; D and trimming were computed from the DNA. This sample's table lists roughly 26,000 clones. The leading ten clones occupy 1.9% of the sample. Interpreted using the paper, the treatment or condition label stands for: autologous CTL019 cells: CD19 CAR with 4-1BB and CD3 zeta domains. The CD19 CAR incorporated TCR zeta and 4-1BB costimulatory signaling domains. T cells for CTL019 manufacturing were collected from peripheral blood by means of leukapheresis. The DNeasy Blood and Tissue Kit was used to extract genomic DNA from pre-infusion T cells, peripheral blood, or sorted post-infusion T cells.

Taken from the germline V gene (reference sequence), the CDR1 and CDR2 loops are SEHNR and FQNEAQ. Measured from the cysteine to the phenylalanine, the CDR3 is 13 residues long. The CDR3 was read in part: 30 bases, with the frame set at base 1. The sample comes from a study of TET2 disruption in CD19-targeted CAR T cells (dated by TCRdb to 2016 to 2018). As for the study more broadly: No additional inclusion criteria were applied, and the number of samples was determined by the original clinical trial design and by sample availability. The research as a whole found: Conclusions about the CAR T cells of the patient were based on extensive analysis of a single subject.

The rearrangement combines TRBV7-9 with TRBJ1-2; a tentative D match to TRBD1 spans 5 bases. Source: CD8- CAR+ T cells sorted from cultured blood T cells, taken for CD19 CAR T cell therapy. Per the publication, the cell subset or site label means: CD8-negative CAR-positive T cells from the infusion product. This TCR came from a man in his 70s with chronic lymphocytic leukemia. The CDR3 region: CASSLVGGNGYTF. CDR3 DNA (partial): TGTGCCAGCAGCTTAGTCGGGGGAAACGGC.